The following is a T cell receptor (beta chain) sequence with its context. The data are from a study of blood T cell repertoires in COVID-19. Study-wide background: The United States, Italy and Spain provided the acute and convalescent COVID-19 samples. Nucleic acid was either cDNA or gDNA, and it came from T cells, B-cell-depleted T cells, or PBMCs.

Trimming took 7 bases from V and 5 from J; bases not matched to a gene: 9. Germline V lookup: CDR1 LGHNT, CDR2 FRNRAP. The CDR3 consists of 14 residues. In the original analysis: Amplification of reference gene primers provided the estimated nucleated cell counts. Profiled with immunoSEQ multiplex PCR; TCRdb holds only in-frame clones, not every one. V and J calls plus clone size are reproduced from that table; the DNA served to infer D and trimming. The sample yields roughly 70,000 clones, around nine tenths seen once. The specimen was peripheral blood. This chain uses TRBV12-5 with TRBJ2-5; 8 bases align to TRBD1. The TCR sequence derives from a man in his 70s with active or convalescent COVID-19. In nucleotides, the CDR3 is TGTGCTAGTGCCCCGACAGGGGAGGTTGAGACCCAGTACTTC. Residues: CASAPTGEVETQYF.